This T cell receptor (beta chain) was documented in a study of metastatic and nonmetastatic thyroid tumors. Study context: Patients with malignant and benign thyroid disease provided blood and tumor or nodule tissue, whose repertoires were compared. Whole-study findings and limits: In blood and tumor, TCR beta diversity was reportedly significantly higher in malignant thyroid tumors than in benign nodules.

How the authors handled the data: Clinicopathological groups supplied CDR3 differences that were used to build a distant-metastasis classifier for papillary thyroid cancer. TCRdb re-analyzed the PCR reads using MiXCR. TCRdb's processing, not the authors', yielded these V and J calls. Of some 2,500 clones listed, approximately 26% were seen once; the top ten hold around 23%. Germline V gene data show CDR1 as MDHEN and CDR2 as SYDVKM. The CDR3 has 15 residues. Points on this clone: As yet, its antigen is unknown. The junction differs from germline at one of its ends, possibly a read error.

There were no patients who had received any treatment before thyroid surgery. The chain is built from TRBV28 and TRBJ2-1, with 9 bases that match TRBD1. Material: adjacent normal tissue. The source is a male donor with papillary thyroid cancer or a benign thyroid nodule (not recorded which). Some clones in this sample may be carry-over from other donors' samples. Here the CDR3 reads CASGLQGATYNEQFF. The CDR3 DNA sequence: TGTGCCAGCGGTTTACAGGGGGCAACCTACAATGAGCAGTTCTTC.